The T cell receptor beta chain described here comes from a study of CD8+ T cells in alopecia areata. After removal of 1 base from V and 2 bases from J, the junction contained 2 bases not matched to a gene. The germline CDR1 and CDR2 sequences are GKSSPN and SITVG. CDR3 size: 15 residues. Time point denoted: mouse skin 6 weeks after grafting, around onset of hair loss. At grafting, then 3 and 6 weeks later, skin from recipient mice was biopsied. Extracted RNA was reverse transcribed, and the resulting cDNA served as sequencing template. Using immunoSEQ multiplex PCR, the repertoire was profiled, and TCRdb retains in-frame clones only, with some absent. The table lists some 6,000 clones, with no singletons. This clone has more than one count but fewer than ten. Mouse gene names apply. The CDR3 end lies 4 residues beyond the end of the read and is filled in from the germline J gene.

The TCR comes from a C3H/HeJ mouse with alopecia areata. Mice of this strain are of MHC haplotype H2-k. V and J are TRBV31 and TRBJ2-3, with 11 bases that match TRBD2. Source: skin, taken at week 6. CDR3 sequence reads: CAWSPGLGDAETLYF. Incomplete CDR3 DNA: TGTGCCTGGAGTCCGGGACTGGGGGATGCAGAA.